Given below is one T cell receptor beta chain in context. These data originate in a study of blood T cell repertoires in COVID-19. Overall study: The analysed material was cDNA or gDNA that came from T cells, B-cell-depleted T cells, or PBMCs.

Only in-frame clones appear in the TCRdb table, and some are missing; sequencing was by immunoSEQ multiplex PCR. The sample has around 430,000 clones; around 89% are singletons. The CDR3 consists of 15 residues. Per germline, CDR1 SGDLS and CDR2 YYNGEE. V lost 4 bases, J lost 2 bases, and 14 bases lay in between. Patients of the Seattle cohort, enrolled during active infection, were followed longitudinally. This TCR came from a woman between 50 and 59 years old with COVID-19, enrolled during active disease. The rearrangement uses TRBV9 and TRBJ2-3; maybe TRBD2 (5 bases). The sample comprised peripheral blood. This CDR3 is CASSPNGVFTDTQYF. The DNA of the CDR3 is TGTGCCAGCAGCCCCAACGGGGTCTTCACAGATACGCAGTATTTT. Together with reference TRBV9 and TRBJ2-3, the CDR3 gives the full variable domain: DSGVTQTPKHLITATGQRVTLRCSPRSGDLSVYWYQQSLDQGLQFLIQYYNGEERAKGNILERFSAQQFPDLHSELNLSSLELGDSALYFCASSPNGVFTDTQYFGPGTRLTVL.